These 2 T cell receptor beta chains share one sample of origin, sequenced in a study of cytomegalovirus exposure and HLA in healthy donors (dated by TCRdb to about 2017). Receptors were amplified or captured by the immunoSEQ multiplex PCR assay. A mixture of 60 forward primers for TCR Vbeta segments and 13 reverse primers for TCR Jbeta segments was used in the multiplex PCR. Not all clones reach the TCRdb copy of this immuneACCESS table, which keeps in-frame sequences only. Checked studies attribute under half of the gap to unresolved V genes and leave the rest unexplained. The sample profile shows 210,000 or so clones; approximately 84% of them were found once. 0.24% of the sample lies in the top ten. Specimen: PBMCs. The source of these receptors is a girl aged 2-15 years in good health and CMV-seronegative.

The chain links TRBV30 to TRBJ2-1; 9 positions match TRBD2. The germline CDR1 and CDR2 sequences are GTSNPN and SVGIG (reference sequence). V shed 0 bases, J shed 6 bases, and the junction held 6 bases outside the gene matches. The CDR3 totals 15 residues. The CDR3, as DNA: TGTGCCTGGAGTGTACAGGGCGGGGGGGCCAATGAGCAGTTCTTC. Translated, it gives CAWSVQGGGANEQFF.

V usage is TRBV7-2 and J usage is TRBJ2-5; TRBD1 is a possible D gene (5 bases). This CDR3 is built from 16 residues. From germline, CDR1 is SGHTA and CDR2 FQGNSA. Trimming removed 1 base at V and 2 bases at J, with 14 bases between. In DNA form, the CDR3 reads TGTGCCAGCAGCTTAGTAGGTCCAGGGCTTCAAGAGACCCAGTACTTC. It encodes CASSLVGPGLQETQYF. Full variable domain (rest looked up from reference TRBV7-2 and TRBJ2-5): GAGVSQSPSNKVTEKGKDVELRCDPISGHTALYWYRQSLGQGLEFLIYFQGNSAPDKSGLPSDRFSAERTGGSVSTLTIQRTQQEDSAVYLCASSLVGPGLQETQYFGPGTRLLVL.